This T cell receptor (beta chain) was observed in a study of T cells after yellow fever vaccination. Germline CDR1 reads KGHSH; CDR2 reads LQKENI. This CDR3 has 15 residues. V lost 3 bases, J lost 5 bases, and 7 bases stayed unmatched. This clonotype has a handful of counts. TCRdb redid the calling of the 5' RACE reads with MiXCR, one entry per CDR3 protein. This sample has some 260,000 distinct CDR3 sequences, with roughly 5.6% found just once. This material consisted of CD4+ T cells sorted from PBMCs, taken on the day of the yellow fever booster vaccination. The sequence came from a man aged 18 to 30 who received the YFV17D yellow fever vaccine. The chain is built from TRBV18 and TRBJ1-1; 9 bases line up with TRBD1. This CDR3 is CASSPSTGGETEAFF. As DNA, the CDR3 is TGTGCCAGCTCACCCTCGACAGGGGGGGAGACTGAAGCTTTCTTT.